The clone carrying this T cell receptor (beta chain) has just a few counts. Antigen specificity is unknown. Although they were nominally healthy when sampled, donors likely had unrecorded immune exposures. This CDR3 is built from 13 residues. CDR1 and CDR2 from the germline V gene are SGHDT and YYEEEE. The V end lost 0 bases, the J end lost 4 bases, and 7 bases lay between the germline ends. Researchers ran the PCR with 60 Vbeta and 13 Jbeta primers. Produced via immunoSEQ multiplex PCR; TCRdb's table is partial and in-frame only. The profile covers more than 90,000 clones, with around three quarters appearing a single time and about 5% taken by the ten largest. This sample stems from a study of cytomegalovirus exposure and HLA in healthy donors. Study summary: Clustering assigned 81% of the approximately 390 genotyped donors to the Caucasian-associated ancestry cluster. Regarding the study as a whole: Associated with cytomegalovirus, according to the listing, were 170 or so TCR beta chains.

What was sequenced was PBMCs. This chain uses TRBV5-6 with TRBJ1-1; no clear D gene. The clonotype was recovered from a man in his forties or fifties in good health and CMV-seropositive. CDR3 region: CASSLATPTEAFF. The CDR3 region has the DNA TGTGCCAGCAGCTTGGCTACCCCCACTGAAGCTTTCTTT.